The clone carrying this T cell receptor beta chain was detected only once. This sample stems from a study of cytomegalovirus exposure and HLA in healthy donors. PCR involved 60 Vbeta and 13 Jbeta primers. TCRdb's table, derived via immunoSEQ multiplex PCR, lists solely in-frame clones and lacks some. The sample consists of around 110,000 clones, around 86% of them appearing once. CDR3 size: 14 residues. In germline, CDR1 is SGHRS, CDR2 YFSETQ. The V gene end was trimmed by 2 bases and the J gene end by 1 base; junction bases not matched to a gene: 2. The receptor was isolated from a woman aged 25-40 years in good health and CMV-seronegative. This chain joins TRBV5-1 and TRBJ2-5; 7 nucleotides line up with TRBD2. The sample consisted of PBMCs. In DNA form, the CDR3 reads TGCGCCAGCAGCTTTGGGGGGGGCCAAGAGACCCAGTACTTC. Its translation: CASSFGGGQETQYF. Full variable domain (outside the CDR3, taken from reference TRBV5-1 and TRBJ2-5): KAGVTQTPRYLIKTRGQQVTLSCSPISGHRSVSWYQQTPGQGLQFLFEYFSETQRNKGNFPGRFSGRQFSNSRSEMNVSTLELGDSALYLCASSFGGGQETQYFGPGTRLLVL.